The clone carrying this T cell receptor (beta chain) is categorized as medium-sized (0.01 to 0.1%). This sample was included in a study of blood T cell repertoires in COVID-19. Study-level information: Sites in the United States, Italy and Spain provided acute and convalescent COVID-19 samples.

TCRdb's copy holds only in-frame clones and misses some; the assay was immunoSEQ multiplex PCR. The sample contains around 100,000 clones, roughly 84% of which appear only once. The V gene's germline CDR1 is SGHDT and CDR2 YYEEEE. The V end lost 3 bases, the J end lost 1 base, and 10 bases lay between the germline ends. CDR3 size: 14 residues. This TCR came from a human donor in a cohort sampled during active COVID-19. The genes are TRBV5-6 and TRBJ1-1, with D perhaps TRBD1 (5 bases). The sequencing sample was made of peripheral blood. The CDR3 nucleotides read TGTGCCAGCAGCTCCACCGGACAGAACACTGAAGCTTTCTTT. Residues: CASSSTGQNTEAFF.